A single T cell receptor beta chain is shown here with its context. The data were taken from a study of blood T cell repertoires in COVID-19. Study-wide context: Specimens from acute and convalescent COVID-19 originated in the United States, Italy and Spain.

In the authors' workflow: Reference gene primers were amplified, and this amplification served to estimate nucleated cell counts. This table comes from immunoSEQ multiplex PCR, and its TCRdb copy is limited to in-frame clones, with some not included. V, J and clone size were drawn from that table, and D and trimming were deduced from the DNA. The sample comprises 70,000 to 80,000 clones, roughly 80% of which are singletons, and around 38% rests with the top ten. What was sequenced was peripheral blood. This receptor was taken from a man older than 75 with acute or convalescent COVID-19.

The CDR3 DNA reads as TGTGCCAGCAGCGCCCCGGGACAGGGGGCAGGGGGGGAGCTGTTTTTT. Translating gives CASSAPGQGAGGELFF. V and J are TRBV9 and TRBJ2-2; 12 bases are a match to TRBD1. CDR1 is SGDLS, CDR2 YYNGEE, per germline. V shed 3 bases and J 8 bases; nucleotides not matched to a gene: 8. This CDR3 is built from 16 residues. Complete variable domain (other parts from reference TRBV9 and TRBJ2-2): DSGVTQTPKHLITATGQRVTLRCSPRSGDLSVYWYQQSLDQGLQFLIQYYNGEERAKGNILERFSAQQFPDLHSELNLSSLELGDSALYFCASSAPGQGAGGELFFGEGSRLTVL.